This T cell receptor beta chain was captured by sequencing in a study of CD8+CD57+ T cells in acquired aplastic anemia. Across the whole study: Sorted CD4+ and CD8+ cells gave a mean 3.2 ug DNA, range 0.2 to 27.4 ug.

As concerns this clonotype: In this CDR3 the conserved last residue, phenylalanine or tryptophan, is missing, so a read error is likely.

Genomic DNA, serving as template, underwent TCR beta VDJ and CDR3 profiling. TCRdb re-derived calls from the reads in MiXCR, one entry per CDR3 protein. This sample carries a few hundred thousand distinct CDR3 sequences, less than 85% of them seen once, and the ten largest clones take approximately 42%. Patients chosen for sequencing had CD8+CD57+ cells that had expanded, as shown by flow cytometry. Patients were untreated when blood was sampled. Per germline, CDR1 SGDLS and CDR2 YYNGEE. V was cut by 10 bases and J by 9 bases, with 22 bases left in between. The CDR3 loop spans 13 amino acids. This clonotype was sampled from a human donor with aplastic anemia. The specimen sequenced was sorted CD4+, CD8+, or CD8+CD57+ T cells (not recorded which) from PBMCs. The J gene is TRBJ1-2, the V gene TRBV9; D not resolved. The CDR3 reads CAWATRLRNCYTV. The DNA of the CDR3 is TGTGCCTGGGCCACAAGACTGCGTAACTGCTACACCGTC.